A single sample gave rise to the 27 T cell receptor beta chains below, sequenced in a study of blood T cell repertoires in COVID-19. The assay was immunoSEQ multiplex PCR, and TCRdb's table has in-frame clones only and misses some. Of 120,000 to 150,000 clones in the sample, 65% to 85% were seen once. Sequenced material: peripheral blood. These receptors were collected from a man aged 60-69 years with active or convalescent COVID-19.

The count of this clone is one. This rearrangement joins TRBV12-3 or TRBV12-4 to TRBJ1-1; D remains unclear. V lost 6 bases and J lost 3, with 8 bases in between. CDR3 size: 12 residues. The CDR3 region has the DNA TGTGCCAGCAGGGCACAACACACTGAAGCTTTCTTT. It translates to CASRAQHTEAFF.

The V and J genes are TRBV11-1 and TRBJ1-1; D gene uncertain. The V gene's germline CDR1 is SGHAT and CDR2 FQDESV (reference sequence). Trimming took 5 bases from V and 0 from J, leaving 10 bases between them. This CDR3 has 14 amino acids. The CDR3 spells CASSLRRLNTEAFF. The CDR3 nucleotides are TGTGCCAGCAGCCTCCGGCGGCTGAACACTGAAGCTTTCTTT.

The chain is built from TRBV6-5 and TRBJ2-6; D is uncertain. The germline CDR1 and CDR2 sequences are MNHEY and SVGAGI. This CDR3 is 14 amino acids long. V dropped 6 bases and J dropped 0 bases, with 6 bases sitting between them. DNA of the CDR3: TGTGCCAGCAGCATGCGCTCTGGGGCCAACGTCCTGACTTTC. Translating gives CASSMRSGANVLTF.

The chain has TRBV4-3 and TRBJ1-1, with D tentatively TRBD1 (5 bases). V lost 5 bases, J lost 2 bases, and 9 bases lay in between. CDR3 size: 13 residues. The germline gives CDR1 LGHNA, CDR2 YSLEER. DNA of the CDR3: TGCGCCAGCAGCGTCGACAGAAACACTGAAGCTTTCTTT. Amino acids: CASSVDRNTEAFF.

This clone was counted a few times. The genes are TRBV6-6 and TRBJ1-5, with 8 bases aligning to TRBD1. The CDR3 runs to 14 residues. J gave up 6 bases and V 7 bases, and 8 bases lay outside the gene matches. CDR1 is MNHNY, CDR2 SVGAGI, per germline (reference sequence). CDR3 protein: CASTTGGGTQPQHF. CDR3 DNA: TGTGCCAGCACCACAGGGGGGGGAACTCAGCCCCAGCATTTT.

CDR3 protein: CASSLAGATEAFF. Written as DNA, the CDR3 is TGTGCCAGCAGTCTCGCAGGGGCCACTGAAGCTTTCTTT. This chain links TRBV7-9 with TRBJ1-1; possibly TRBD1 for D (6 bases). In germline, CDR1 is SEHNR, CDR2 FQNEAQ (reference sequence). Trimming cost V 6 bases and J 4 bases, with 12 bases left between them. The CDR3 spans 13 residues.

The CDR3 here is CASTARGDLNTEAFF. DNA of the CDR3: TGTGCCAGCACCGCCCGGGGGGATTTGAACACTGAAGCTTTCTTT. The chain recombines TRBV27 with TRBJ1-1; D might be TRBD1 (5 bases). Germline lookup yields CDR1 MNHEY and CDR2 SMNVEV (reference sequence). CDR3 length: 15 amino acids. Trimming removed 7 bases from V and 0 bases from J, with 15 bases in between.

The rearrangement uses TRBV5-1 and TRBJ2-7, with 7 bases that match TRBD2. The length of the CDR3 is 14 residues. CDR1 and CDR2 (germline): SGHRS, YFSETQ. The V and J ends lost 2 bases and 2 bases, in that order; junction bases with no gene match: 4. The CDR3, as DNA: TGCGCCAGCAGCTTAACTAGCGTAACCTACGAGCAGTACTTC. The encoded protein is CASSLTSVTYEQYF.

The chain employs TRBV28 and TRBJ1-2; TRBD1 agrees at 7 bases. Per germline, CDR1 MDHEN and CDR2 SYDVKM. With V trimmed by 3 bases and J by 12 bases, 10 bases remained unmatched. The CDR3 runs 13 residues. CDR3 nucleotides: TGTGCCAGCAGTTTGACTACGGACAGGCGCCACACCTTC. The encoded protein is CASSLTTDRRHTF.

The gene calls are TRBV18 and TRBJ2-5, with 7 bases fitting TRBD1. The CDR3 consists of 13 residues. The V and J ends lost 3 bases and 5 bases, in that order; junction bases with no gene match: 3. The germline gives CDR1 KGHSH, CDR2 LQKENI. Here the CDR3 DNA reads TGTGCCAGCTCACCGGGACAGCAGGAGACCCAGTACTTC. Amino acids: CASSPGQQETQYF.

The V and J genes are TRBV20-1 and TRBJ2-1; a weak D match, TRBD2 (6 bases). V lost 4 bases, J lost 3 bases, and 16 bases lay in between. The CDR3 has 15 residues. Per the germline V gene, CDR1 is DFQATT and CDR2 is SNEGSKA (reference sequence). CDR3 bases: TGCAGTGCTATTGAGGCGGGAACGGTCTACAATGAGCAGTTCTTC. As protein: CSAIEAGTVYNEQFF.

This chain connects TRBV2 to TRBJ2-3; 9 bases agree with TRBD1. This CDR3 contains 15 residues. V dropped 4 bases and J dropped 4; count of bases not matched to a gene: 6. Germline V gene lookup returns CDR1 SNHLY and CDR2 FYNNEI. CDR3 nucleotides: TGTGCCAGCAGTGTTACGGGACAGGGCTCAGATACGCAGTATTTT. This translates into CASSVTGQGSDTQYF.

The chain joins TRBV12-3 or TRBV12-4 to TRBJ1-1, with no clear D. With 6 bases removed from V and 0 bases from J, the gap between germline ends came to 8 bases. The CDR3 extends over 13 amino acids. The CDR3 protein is CASRITMNTEAFF. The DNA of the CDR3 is TGTGCCAGCAGGATCACAATGAACACTGAAGCTTTCTTT.

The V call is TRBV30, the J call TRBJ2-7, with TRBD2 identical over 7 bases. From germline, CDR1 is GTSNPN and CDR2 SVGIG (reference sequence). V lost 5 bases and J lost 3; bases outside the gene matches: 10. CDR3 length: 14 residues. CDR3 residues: CAWARGEGRYEQYF. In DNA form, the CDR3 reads TGTGCCTGGGCTCGGGGGGAGGGCCGCTACGAGCAGTACTTC.

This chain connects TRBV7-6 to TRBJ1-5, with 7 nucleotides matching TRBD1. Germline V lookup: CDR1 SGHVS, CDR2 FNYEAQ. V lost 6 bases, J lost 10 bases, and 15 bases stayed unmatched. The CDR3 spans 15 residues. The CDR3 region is CASSLSAAGDRPQHF. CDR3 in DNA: TGTGCCAGCAGTCTTAGCGCTGCTGGGGACAGACCCCAGCATTTT.

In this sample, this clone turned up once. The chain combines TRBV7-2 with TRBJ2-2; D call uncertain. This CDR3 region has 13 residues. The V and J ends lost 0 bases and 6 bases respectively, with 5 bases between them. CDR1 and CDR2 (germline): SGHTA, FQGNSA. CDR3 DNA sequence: TGTGCCAGCAGCTTAGCCCCGGCCGGGGAGCTGTTTTTT. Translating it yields CASSLAPAGELFF.

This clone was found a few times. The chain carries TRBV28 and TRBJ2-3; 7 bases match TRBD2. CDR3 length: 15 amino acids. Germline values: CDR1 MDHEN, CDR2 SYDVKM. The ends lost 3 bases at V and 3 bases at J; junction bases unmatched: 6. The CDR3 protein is CASSLREKLTDTQYF. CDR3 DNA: TGTGCCAGCAGTTTGCGGGAGAAACTTACAGATACGCAGTATTTT. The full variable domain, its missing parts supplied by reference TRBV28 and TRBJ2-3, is DVKVTQSSRYLVKRTGEKVFLECVQDMDHENMFWYRQDPGLGLRLIYFSYDVKMKEKGDIPEGYSVSREKKERFSLILESASTNQTSMYLCASSLREKLTDTQYFGPGTRLTVL.

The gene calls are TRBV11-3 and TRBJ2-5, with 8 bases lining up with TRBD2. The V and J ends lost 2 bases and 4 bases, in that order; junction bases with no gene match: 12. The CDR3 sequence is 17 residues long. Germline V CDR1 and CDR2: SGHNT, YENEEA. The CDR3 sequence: CASSLTPGAGGSETQYF. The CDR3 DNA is TGTGCCAGCAGCTTAACCCCTGGGGCGGGAGGTTCAGAGACCCAGTACTTC.

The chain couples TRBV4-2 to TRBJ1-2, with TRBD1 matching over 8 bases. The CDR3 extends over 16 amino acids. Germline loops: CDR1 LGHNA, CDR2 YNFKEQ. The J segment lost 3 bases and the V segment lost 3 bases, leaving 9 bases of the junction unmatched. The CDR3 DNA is TGTGCCAGCAGCCACTTTACAGGGGGAAAGGACTATGGCTACACCTTC. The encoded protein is CASSHFTGGKDYGYTF.

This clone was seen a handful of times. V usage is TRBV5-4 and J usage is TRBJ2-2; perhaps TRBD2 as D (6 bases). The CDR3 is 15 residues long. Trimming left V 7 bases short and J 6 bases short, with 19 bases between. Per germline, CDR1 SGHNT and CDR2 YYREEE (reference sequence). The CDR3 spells CASEGMGAGSGELFF. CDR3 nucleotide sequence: TGTGCCAGCGAAGGAATGGGAGCGGGTTCCGGGGAGCTGTTTTTT.

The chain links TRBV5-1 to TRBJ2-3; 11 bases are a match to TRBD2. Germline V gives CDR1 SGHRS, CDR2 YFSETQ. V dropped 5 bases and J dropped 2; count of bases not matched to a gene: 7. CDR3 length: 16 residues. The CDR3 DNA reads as TGCGCCAGCAGTCGGAGGACTAGCGGGCCCACAGATACGCAGTATTTT. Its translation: CASSRRTSGPTDTQYF. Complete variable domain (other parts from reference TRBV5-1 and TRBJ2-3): KAGVTQTPRYLIKTRGQQVTLSCSPISGHRSVSWYQQTPGQGLQFLFEYFSETQRNKGNFPGRFSGRQFSNSRSEMNVSTLELGDSALYLCASSRRTSGPTDTQYFGPGTRLTVL.

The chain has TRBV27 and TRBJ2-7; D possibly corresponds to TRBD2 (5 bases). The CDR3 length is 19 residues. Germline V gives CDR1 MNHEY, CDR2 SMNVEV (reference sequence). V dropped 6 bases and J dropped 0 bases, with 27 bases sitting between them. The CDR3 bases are TGTGCCAGCAGCCCCGCCGGACTCGGCCTCGGACGGCGCTCCTACGAGCAGTACTTC. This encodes CASSPAGLGLGRRSYEQYF.

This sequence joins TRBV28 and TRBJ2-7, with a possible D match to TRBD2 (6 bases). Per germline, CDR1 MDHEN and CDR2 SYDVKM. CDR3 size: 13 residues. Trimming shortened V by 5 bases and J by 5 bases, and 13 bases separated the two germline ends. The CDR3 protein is CASSVGGTNEQYF. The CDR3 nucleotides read TGTGCCAGCAGTGTCGGGGGTACAAACGAGCAGTACTTC.

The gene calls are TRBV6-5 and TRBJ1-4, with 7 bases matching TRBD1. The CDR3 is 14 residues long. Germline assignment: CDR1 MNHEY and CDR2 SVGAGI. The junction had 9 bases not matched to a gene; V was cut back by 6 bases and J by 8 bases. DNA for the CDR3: TGTGCCAGCAGGAGGGGACAGAATTTAGAAAAACTGTTTTTT. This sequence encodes CASRRGQNLEKLFF.

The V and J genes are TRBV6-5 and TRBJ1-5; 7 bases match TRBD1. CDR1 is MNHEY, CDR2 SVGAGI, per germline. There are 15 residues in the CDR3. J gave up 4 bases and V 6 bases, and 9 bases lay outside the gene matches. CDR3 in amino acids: CASRPVTGWNQPQHF. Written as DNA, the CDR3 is TGTGCCAGCAGACCGGTGACAGGGTGGAATCAGCCCCAGCATTTT.

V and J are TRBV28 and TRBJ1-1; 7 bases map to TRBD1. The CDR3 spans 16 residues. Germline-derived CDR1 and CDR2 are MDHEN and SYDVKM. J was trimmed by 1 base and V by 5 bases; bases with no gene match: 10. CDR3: CASSPLWGQTNTEAFF. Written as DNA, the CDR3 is TGTGCCAGCAGTCCCCTCTGGGGACAGACGAACACTGAAGCTTTCTTT. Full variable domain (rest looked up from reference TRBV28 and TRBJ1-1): DVKVTQSSRYLVKRTGEKVFLECVQDMDHENMFWYRQDPGLGLRLIYFSYDVKMKEKGDIPEGYSVSREKKERFSLILESASTNQTSMYLCASSPLWGQTNTEAFFGQGTRLTVV.

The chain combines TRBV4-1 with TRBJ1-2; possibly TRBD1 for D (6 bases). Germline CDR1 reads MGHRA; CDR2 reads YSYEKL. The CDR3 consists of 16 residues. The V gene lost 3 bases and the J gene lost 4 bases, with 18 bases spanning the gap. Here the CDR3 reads CASSQSPWTETYGYTF. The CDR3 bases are TGCGCCAGCAGCCAGTCCCCCTGGACAGAAACCTATGGCTACACCTTC.